This record concerns one T cell receptor (beta chain) sequence. This clonotype was seen more than once but under ten times. Its antigen is unknown. It has no much larger one-base neighbor in the sample; base qualities were not kept. This entry is derived from a study of human T cells and chemical hapten exposure (dated by TCRdb to the early 2020s). A note on the overall study: For sensitization, 2% DPC in acetone was applied to an approximately 2 cm by approximately 2 cm area of upper inner arm skin. Throughout the study period of about 25 weeks, patients also received therapeutic DPC doses to the scalp every week. Patch tests used Finn chambers with 0.01% DPC on the upper back, scored after 6 days by International Contact Dermatitis Research Group standards. Most of the patients in the cohort were female, and the cohort covered alopecia areata with under or over 50% scalp involvement, alopecia totalis and alopecia universalis. Libraries were pooled for sequencing, and per-sample TCR yields varied mainly because of small differences in library volumes within the pool. In alopecia patients, the study followed how the peripheral blood TCR repertoire changed in vivo over primary and secondary sensitization to diphenylcyclopropenone (DPC), a hapten. Blood samples were taken from patients before sensitization (week 0) and then at 2, 6 and about 24 weeks after DPC sensitization. For TCR sequencing, blood came from approximately 29 alopecia patients at anywhere from one to four time points (pre-sensitization, 2, 6 and 24 weeks).

The meaning of the sample's time point label: patch test 3, about 24 weeks after DPC sensitization. The treatment or condition label corresponds to: therapeutic diphenylcyclopropenone sensitization with weekly scalp DPC. At every patch-test visit, the blood draw took place before the patch test was put on. Patients were eligible if aged 18 to 70, diagnosed with alopecia and judged suitable for DPC therapy, and pregnant patients were excluded. Total RNA was isolated from unfractionated whole blood collected in Tempus Blood RNA tubes. Cut back by 1 base and 0 bases, the V and J ends lie 7 bases apart. CDR1 is given as MGHRA and CDR2 as YSYEKL, both from the germline V gene. From cysteine to phenylalanine, the CDR3 is 15 amino acids long. The CDR3 DNA has 45 bases and is translated from base 1. Results and caveats for the whole study, not just this receptor: A positive correlation was found between the number of PT1 expanded TCRs and patch test score, with significance reached at thresholds 8, 16 and 32 but not 4. Significantly more large CDR3 similarity clusters were formed by expanded TCRs than by pre-sensitization or healthy control sets, consistent with antigen-driven responses. DPC sensitization did not change how many TCRs were above 1 in 1000 frequency, and no evidence was found of alterations in global repertoire structure. Repeated subsampling changed both the strength of the expansion versus patch-test correlation and the threshold at which that correlation became significant. All patients had alopecia, a presumed autoimmune disease, so their immune response might differ from that of healthy individuals.

Library generation was performed with RACE. Sequencing relied on a NextSeq 500. Library preparation attached unique molecular identifiers to individual cDNA molecules for quantitative, reproducible TCR counting. Each blood RNA sample was used to sequence both TCR alpha and TCR beta chains. As for the authors' bioinformatics: The median number of TCRs per sample was some 100,000, ranging from roughly 20,000 to 700,000. V, J and CDR3 annotation of the TCR reads was carried out using the Decombinator software suite. For the PS versus PT1 abundance plots, all samples were subsampled to the same number of TCRs (28,000). TCRs were defined as expanded if absent before sensitization and observed at least eight times at the 2-week time point. TCRdb applied fastp at Q25 and MiXCR to the public reads, then kept only in-frame beta chains. Identical CDR3 proteins give one entry, which carries the most common genes and DNA. TCRdb's processing, not the authors', yielded these V and J calls. Across this sample there are 150,000 to 200,000 distinct CDR3 sequences, with around 25% seen only once. In total, the top ten clones hold roughly 2.5% of the sample.

The material sequenced was whole blood, taken in connection with sensitization to the hapten diphenylcyclopropenone (DPC). The source of this sequence is a woman aged 35 to 49 with alopecia areata. Some clones in this sample may be carry-over from other donors' samples. The chain employs TRBV4-1 and TRBJ1-3, with no confidently assigned D gene. The bases are TGCGCCAGCAGCCAAGGGCCAACCTCTGGAAACACCATATATTTT. This gives the protein CASSQGPTSGNTIYF.